The source of this T cell receptor (beta chain) is a study of shared clonotypes between healthy human individuals. Clones were sequenced by immunoSEQ multiplex PCR, and TCRdb holds only the in-frame ones, with some missing. The sample shows roughly 850,000 clones, about 96% of them seen only once. Terminally differentiated effector memory CD45RA+ cells were left out of the naive CD8 fraction, which was CD45RO-negative and positively selected for CCR7. Trimming left V 1 base short and J 1 base short, with 13 bases between. The CDR3 runs to 16 residues. Germline CDR1 LGHNA, CDR2 YNFKEQ. Source material: naive CD8+ T cells sorted from blood. The TCR sequence derives from a man aged 30-40 years in good health. V is TRBV4-2 and J is TRBJ1-1; TRBD1 might be the D (6 bases). The CDR3 DNA sequence: TGTGCCAGCAGCCAAGGACAGGCCCACCCGAACACTGAAGCTTTCTTT. This gives the protein CASSQGQAHPNTEAFF.